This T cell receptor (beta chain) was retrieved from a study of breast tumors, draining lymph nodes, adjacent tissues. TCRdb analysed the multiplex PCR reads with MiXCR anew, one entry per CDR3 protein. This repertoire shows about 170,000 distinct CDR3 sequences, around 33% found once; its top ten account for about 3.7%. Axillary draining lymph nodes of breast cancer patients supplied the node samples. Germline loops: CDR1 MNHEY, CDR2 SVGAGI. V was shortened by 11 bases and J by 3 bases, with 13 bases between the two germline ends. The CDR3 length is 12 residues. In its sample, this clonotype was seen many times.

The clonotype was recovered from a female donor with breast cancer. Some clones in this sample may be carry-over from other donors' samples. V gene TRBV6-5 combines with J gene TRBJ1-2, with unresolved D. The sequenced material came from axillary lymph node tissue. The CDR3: CAAQPQDYGYTF. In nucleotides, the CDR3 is TGTGCCGCTCAGCCCCAGGACTATGGCTACACCTTC.